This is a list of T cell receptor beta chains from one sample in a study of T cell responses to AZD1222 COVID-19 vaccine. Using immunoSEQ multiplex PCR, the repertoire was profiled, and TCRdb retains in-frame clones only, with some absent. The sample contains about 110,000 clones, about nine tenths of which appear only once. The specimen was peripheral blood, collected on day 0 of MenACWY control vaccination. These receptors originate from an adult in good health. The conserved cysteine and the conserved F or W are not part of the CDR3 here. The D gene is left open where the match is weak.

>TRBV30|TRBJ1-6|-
AWSDTSYNSPLH
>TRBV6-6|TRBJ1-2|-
ATWDIMGYGYT
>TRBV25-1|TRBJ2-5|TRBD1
ASKVAGGRETQY
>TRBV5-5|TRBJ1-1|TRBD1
ASSTPGGNTEAF
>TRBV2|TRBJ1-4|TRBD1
ASSEGQGGEKLF
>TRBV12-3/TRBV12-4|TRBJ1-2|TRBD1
ASSSTGAYGYT
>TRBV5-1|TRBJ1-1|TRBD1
ASSLGGQGPEAF
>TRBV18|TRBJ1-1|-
ASSRPGGVRNTEAF
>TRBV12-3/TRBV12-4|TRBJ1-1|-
ASSLGGGTEAF
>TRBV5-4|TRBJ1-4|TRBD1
ASSAWTGGDEKLF
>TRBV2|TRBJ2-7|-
ASSDRTQQY
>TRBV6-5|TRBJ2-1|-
ASSYRAGGSNEQF
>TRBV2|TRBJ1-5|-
ASSSNSNQPQH
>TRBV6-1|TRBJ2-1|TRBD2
ASSDTSGGAYNEQF
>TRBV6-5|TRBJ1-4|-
ASSYSSLANEKLF
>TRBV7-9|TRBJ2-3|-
ASSSIHTQY
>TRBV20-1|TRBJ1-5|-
SASTKWDQPQH
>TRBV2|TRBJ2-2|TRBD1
ASREDRGAGELF
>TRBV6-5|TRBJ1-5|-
ASSYSGGMNQPQH
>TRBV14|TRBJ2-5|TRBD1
ASSPRTGGQETQY
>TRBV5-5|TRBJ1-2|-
ASSYGTLSWTYGYT
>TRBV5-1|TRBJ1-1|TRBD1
ASKLGQGAFEAF
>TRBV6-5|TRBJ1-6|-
ASTPGGVNSPLH
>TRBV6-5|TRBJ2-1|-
ATPSPYNEQF
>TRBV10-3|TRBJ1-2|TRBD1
AISESIPDREPNYGYT
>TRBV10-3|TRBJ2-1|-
AISESNRANEQF
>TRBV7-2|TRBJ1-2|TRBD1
ASSLDRGFYGYT
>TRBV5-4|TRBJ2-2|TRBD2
ASSESGTPRAGGELF
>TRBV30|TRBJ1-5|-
AWNQNGYSNQPQH
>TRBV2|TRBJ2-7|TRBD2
ASSGDSGAYEQY